Given below is one T cell receptor beta chain in context. Its antigen remains unknown. This entry is derived from a study of cytomegalovirus exposure and HLA in healthy donors. Whole-study results and caveats: TCR beta chains numbering more than 150 were designated cytomegalovirus-associated.

Some clones are missing from TCRdb's copy, which holds only in-frame ones; the method was immunoSEQ multiplex PCR. The repertoire holds about 200,000 clones, with 80% to 90% as singletons. Germline V lookup: CDR1 LNHDA, CDR2 SQIVND (reference sequence). Between the trimmed V and J ends, which lost 8 bases and 3 bases, there was a span of 11 bases. The CDR3 extends over 12 amino acids. The sequencing input was PBMCs. The chain links TRBV19 to TRBJ2-7; the D gene is possibly TRBD2 (6 bases). The TCR originated in a woman in her thirties in good health and CMV-seropositive. The DNA of the CDR3 is TGTGCCAGTTCCGGGACTGACTACGAGCAGTACTTC. This sequence encodes CASSGTDYEQYF.